What follows are 7 T cell receptor beta chains derived from one specimen sequenced in a study of cytomegalovirus exposure and HLA in healthy donors. Some clones are missing from TCRdb's copy, which holds only in-frame ones; the method was immunoSEQ multiplex PCR. The sample gives about 180,000 clones, around 84% of which show up once; about a sixth is in the top ten. The sequencing sample was made of PBMCs. Receptors originate from a man aged 18 to 29 in good health and CMV-seropositive.

V and J are TRBV4-1 and TRBJ2-7, with D perhaps matching TRBD2 (6 bases). Per germline, CDR1 MGHRA and CDR2 YSYEKL. The CDR3 runs 14 residues. The V end lost 6 bases, the J end lost 5 bases, and 17 bases lay between the germline ends. The CDR3, as DNA: TGCGCCAGCAGTCATGAATATCCGGGGGACGAGCAGTACTTC. This codes for CASSHEYPGDEQYF.

The table lists this clone with a count of one. CDR3 coding DNA: TGTGCCAGCAGCCCCATGATGAGCTCCTACGAGCAGTACTTC. Protein sequence: CASSPMMSSYEQYF. This rearrangement joins TRBV11-1 to TRBJ2-7; D gene unclear. Germline V lookup: CDR1 SGHAT, CDR2 FQDESV (reference sequence). This CDR3 is built from 14 residues. V was pared by 5 bases and J by 0 bases, with 11 bases between. Complete variable domain (other parts from reference TRBV11-1 and TRBJ2-7): EAEVAQSPRYKITEKSQAVAFWCDPISGHATLYWYRQILGQGPELLVQFQDESVVDDSQLPKDRFSAERLKGVDSTLKIQPAELGDSAMYLCASSPMMSSYEQYFGPGTRLTVT.

The chain is built from TRBV7-2 and TRBJ1-1, with 7 bases matching TRBD1. Germline V gene data show CDR1 as SGHTA and CDR2 as FQGNSA. The trim removed 5 bases at V and 3 bases at J, leaving 3 bases unmatched. The CDR3 runs 13 residues. This chain's CDR3 is CASSRGQYTEAFF. The CDR3 DNA sequence: TGTGCCAGCAGCCGGGGACAGTACACTGAAGCTTTCTTT.

V usage is TRBV6-1 and J usage is TRBJ1-5, with D maybe TRBD1 (5 bases). The germline V gene has CDR1 MNHNS and CDR2 SASEGT. V was cut by 2 bases and J by 5 bases, with 10 bases left in between. There are 14 residues in the CDR3. The CDR3 bases are TGTGCCAGCAGTGAATATTGGGGGGATCAGCCCCAGCATTTT. Translation gives CASSEYWGDQPQHF.

This clone was detected only a few times. The V and J genes are TRBV27 and TRBJ1-6; TRBD1 agrees at 9 bases. Germline assignment: CDR1 MNHEY and CDR2 SMNVEV (reference sequence). The J segment lost 7 bases and the V segment lost 4 bases, leaving 8 bases of the junction unmatched. The CDR3 contains 16 residues. CDR3 sequence: CASSSAPTGGNSPLHF. CDR3 in DNA: TGTGCCAGCAGTTCCGCCCCAACAGGGGGCAATTCACCCCTCCACTTT.

The chain has TRBV28 and TRBJ1-5; no definite D call. Germline V CDR1 and CDR2: MDHEN, SYDVKM. The CDR3 runs to 14 residues. The ends were cut back, 3 bases at V and 3 bases at J, with 9 bases in the middle. CDR3 nucleotide sequence: TGTGCCAGCAGTTTTGAGGGTCCCAATCAGCCCCAGCATTTT. Translated, it gives CASSFEGPNQPQHF.

V is TRBV6-7 and J is TRBJ2-1, with a tentative D call TRBD1 (6 bases). TRBV6-7 falls under the ORF class, with uncertain function. The CDR3 sequence is 13 residues long. Trimming took off 11 bases at V and 5 bases at J, with 16 bases between the two ends. The CDR3 protein is CAVNRDTDNEQFF. In nucleotides, the CDR3 is TGTGCCGTCAACCGGGACACCGACAATGAGCAGTTCTTC.